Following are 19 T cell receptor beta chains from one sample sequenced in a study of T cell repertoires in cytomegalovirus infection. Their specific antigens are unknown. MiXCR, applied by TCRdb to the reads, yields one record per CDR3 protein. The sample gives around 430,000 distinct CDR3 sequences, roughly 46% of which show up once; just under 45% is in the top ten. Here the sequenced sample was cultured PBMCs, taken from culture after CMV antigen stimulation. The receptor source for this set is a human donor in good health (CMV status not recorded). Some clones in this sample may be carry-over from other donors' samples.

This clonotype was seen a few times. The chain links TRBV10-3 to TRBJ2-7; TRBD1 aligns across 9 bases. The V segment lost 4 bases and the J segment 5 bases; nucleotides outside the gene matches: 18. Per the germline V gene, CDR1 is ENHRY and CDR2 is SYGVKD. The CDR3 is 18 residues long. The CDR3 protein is CAISAILAPGQGGNEQYF. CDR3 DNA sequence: TGTGCCATCAGTGCAATCTTGGCCCCGGGACAGGGTGGGAACGAGCAGTACTTC.

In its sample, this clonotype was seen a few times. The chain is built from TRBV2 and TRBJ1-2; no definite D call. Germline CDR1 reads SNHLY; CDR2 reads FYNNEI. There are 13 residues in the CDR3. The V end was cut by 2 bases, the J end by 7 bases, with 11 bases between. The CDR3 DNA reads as TGTGCCAGCAGTGAATGGTTAAGCGGTGGCTACACCTTC. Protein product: CASSEWLSGGYTF.

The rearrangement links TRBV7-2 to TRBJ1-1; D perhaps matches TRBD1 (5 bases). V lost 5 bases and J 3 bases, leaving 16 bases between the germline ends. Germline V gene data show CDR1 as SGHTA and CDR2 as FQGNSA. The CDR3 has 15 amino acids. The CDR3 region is CASSRGGGSYTEAFF. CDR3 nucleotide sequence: TGTGCCAGCAGCCGGGGGGGGGGTTCGTACACTGAAGCTTTCTTT.

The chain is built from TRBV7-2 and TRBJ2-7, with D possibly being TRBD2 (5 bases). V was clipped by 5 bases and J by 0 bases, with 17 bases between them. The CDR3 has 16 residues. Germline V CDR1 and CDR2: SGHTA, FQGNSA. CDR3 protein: CASSHQLDTSSYEQYF. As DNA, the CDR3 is TGTGCCAGCAGCCACCAACTAGACACGAGCTCCTACGAGCAGTACTTC.

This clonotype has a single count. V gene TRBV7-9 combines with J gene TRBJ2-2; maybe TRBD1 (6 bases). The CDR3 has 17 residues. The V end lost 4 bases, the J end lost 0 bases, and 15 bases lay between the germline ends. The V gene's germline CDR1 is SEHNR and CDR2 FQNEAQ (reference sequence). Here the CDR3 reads CASSSSGTRANTGELFF. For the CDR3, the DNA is TGTGCCAGCAGCTCTTCCGGGACACGCGCGAACACCGGGGAGCTGTTTTTT.

In DNA form, the CDR3 reads TGTGCCAGCAGCTTAGGCGGGACAGGGACTTCACCCCTCCACTTT. This gives the protein CASSLGGTGTSPLHF. The rearrangement joins TRBV7-2 to TRBJ1-6, with 9 bases that match TRBD1. The CDR3 contains 15 residues. Trimming cost V 1 base and J 9 bases; bases outside gene matches: 4. CDR1 and CDR2 from the germline V gene are SGHTA and FQGNSA. Supplemented by reference TRBV7-2 and TRBJ1-6, the full variable domain reads GAGVSQSPSNKVTEKGKDVELRCDPISGHTALYWYRQSLGQGLEFLIYFQGNSAPDKSGLPSDRFSAERTGGSVSTLTIQRTQQEDSAVYLCASSLGGTGTSPLHFGNGTRLTVT.

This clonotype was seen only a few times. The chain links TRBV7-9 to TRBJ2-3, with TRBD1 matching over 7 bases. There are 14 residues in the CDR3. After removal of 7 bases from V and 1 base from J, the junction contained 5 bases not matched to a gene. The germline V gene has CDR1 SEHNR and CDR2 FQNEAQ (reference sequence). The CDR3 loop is CASNRDSRTDTQYF. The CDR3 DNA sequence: TGTGCCAGCAACCGGGACAGCCGCACAGATACGCAGTATTTT.

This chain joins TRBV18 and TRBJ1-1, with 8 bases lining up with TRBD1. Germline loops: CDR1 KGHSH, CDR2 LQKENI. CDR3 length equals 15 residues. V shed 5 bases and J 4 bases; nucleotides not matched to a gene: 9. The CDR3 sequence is CASSTGTGWLTEAFF. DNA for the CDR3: TGTGCCAGCTCAACCGGGACAGGTTGGCTCACTGAAGCTTTCTTT.

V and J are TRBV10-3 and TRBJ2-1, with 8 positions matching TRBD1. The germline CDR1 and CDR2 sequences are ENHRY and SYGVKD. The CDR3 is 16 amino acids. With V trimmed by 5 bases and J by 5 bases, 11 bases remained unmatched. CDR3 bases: TGTGCCATCAGTCAAAAACAGGGGGTCCCCCACAATGAGCAGTTCTTC. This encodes CAISQKQGVPHNEQFF.

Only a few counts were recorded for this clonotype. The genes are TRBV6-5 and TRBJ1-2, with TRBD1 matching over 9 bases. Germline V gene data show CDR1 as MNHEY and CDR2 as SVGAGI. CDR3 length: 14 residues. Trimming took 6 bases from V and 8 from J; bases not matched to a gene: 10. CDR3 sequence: CASSPSQGAGGYTF. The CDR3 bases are TGTGCCAGCAGCCCCTCACAGGGGGCAGGAGGCTACACCTTC.

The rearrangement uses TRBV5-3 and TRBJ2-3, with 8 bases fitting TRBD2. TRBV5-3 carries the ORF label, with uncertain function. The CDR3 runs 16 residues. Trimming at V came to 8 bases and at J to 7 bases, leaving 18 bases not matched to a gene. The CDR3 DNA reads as TGTGCCAGCAGTCTACTGGGACTAGGAGTAGCGTATACGCAGTATTTT. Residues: CASSLLGLGVAYTQYF.

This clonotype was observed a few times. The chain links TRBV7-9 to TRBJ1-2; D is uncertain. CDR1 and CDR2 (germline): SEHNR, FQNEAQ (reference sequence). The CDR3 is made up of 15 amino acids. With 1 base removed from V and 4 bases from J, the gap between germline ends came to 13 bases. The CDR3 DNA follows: TGTGCCAGCAGCTTAGAATGGCTGGGAAGCTATGGCTACACCTTC. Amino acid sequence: CASSLEWLGSYGYTF.

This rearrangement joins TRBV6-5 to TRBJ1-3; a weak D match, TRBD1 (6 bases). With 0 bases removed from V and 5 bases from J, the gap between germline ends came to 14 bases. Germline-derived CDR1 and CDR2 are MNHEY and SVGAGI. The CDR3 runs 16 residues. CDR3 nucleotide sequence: TGTGCCAGCAGTTACTCGACCCCAGGGGAGAGAAACACCATATATTTT. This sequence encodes CASSYSTPGERNTIYF.

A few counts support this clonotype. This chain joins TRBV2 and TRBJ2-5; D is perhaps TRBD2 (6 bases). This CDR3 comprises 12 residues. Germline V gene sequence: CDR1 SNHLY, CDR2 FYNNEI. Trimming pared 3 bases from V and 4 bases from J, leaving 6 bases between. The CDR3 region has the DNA TGTGCCAGCAGTGAGCGGGGAGAGACCCAGTACTTC. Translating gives CASSERGETQYF.

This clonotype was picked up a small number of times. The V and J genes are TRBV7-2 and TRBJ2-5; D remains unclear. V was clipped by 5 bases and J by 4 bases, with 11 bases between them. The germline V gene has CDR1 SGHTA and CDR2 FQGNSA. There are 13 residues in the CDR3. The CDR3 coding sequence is TGTGCCAGCAGCCTAAATGTTGCAGAGACCCAGTACTTC. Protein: CASSLNVAETQYF.

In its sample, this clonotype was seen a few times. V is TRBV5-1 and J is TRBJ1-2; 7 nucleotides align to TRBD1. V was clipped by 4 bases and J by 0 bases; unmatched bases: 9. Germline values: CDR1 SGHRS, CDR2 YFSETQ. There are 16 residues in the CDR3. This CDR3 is CASSKGDSLSNYGYTF. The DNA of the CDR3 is TGCGCCAGCAGCAAGGGGGACAGCCTTTCTAACTATGGCTACACCTTC. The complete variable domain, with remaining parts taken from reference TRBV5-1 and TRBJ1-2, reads KAGVTQTPRYLIKTRGQQVTLSCSPISGHRSVSWYQQTPGQGLQFLFEYFSETQRNKGNFPGRFSGRQFSNSRSEMNVSTLELGDSALYLCASSKGDSLSNYGYTFGSGTRLTVV.

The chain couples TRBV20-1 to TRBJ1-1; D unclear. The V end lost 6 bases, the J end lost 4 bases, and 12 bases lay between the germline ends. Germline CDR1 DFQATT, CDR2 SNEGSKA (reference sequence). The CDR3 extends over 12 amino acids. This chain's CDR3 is CSAQDWGTEAFF. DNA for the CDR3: TGCAGTGCCCAAGATTGGGGCACTGAAGCTTTCTTT.

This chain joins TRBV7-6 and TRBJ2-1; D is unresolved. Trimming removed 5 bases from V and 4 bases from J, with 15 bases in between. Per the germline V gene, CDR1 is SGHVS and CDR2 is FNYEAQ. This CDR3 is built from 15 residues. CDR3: CASSETPTPYNEQFF. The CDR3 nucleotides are TGTGCCAGCAGCGAGACACCAACCCCATACAATGAGCAGTTCTTC.

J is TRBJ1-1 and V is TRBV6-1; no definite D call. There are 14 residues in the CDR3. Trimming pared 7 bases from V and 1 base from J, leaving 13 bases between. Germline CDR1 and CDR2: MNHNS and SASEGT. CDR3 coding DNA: TGTGCCAGCACGGTCGGATGGACGAACACTGAAGCTTTCTTT. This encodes CASTVGWTNTEAFF.